This T cell receptor (beta chain) was found in a study of shared clonotypes between healthy human individuals. This CDR3 contains 14 residues. Germline V gene sequence: CDR1 ENHRY, CDR2 SYGVKD. The ends were cut back, 2 bases at V and 2 bases at J, with 9 bases in the middle. Donors, healthy HIV-negative adults, lacked recent acute infections or vaccinations. Replicate PCRs run on unsorted PBMC used approximately 300 ng DNA, which was tens of thousands of T cell genomes. The unsorted PBMC sample used ten immunoSEQ deep assay plates. Under the authors' procedure: Filtering differed for immunoSEQ, which gave only junction sequences without quality scores. Clones were read by immunoSEQ multiplex PCR, and TCRdb kept only the in-frame ones, dropping some. The DNA gave D and trimming, while V, J and clone size come from that table. The sample lists about 490,000 clones, 65% to 80% occurring once.

The sequence derives from a woman in her 40s in good health. Some clones in this sample may be carry-over from other donors' samples. This chain joins TRBV10-3 and TRBJ1-1; weak D call: TRBD1 (6 bases). The sequenced sample consisted of PBMCs. The CDR3 DNA sequence: TGTGCCATCAGTGAGCGGGGGGCAAACACTGAAGCTTTCTTT. Its protein product is CAISERGANTEAFF.